This TCR beta chain stems from a study of a mutant IDH1 vaccine in newly diagnosed glioma (dated by TCRdb to 2020 to 2022). As for the study more broadly: Of the 30 to 35 treated patients, approximately 60% were male and around 40% were female, and a mean age of 40.4 years was recorded. Before enrollment, patients had received standard therapy of radiotherapy alone, temozolomide alone, or radiochemotherapy with temozolomide; most received the combination. For exploratory analyses, 25 treated patients had longitudinal TCRB deep sequencing done wherever samples were available. Peripheral blood was collected at six visits: V03 (baseline), V05, V07, V10, V12 and V13.

The paper as a whole reports these results and caveats: Pseudoprogression appeared unrelated to alterations in the top peripheral T cell clonotypes detected by TCRB sequencing. It was noted by the authors that analyses of patient blood samples could not be reproduced owing to sample limitations. Immune responses induced by the vaccine were seen in roughly 95% of patients across multiple MHC alleles. Availability determined which PBMC samples were chosen for TCRB deep sequencing.

Libraries were prepared through the immunoSEQ multiplex PCR assay. Following the manufacturer's protocol, the hsTCRB Kit was used to amplify rearranged TCR beta chain sequences. Sequencing of TCRB libraries was carried out on an Illumina MiSeq. Processing in the source paper ran as follows. The proprietary platform of the kit vendor was used for demultiplexing, trimming and gene mapping. TCRdb mirrors the immuneACCESS table, restricted to in-frame sequences. Some clones are absent from its copies; in checked studies, under half trace to an unresolved V gene, and the reason for the others is unknown. The V and J calls and clone size were taken over from that table, and D and trimming were inferred from the DNA. This sample comprises approximately 100,000 clones, 80% to 90% of them detected only once. Approximately 0.6% of the sample is taken by the ten largest. The sample's time point, from its label and the paper: baseline, week 1 (first vaccination visit). In light of the paper, this sample's treatment or condition label describes: pre-vaccination baseline after standard-of-care therapy. The donors had newly diagnosed IDH1-mutant astrocytomas of WHO grade 3 or 4 that showed loss of nuclear ATRX. The samples were drawn from NOA16, a multicentre, single-arm, open-label phase I trial in Germany that tested a mutant IDH1 peptide vaccine in humans for the first time. Blood drawn at visit V03 was used as the baseline sample for immunogenicity testing. Genomic DNA for TCRB sequencing was extracted from EDTA blood using the DNeasy Blood and Tissue Kit.

From a lookup of the germline V gene, CDR1 and CDR2 are SGHDT and YYEEEE. V is reduced by 4 bases and J by 5 bases, leaving a spacing of 13 bases between them. The CDR3 contains 14 residues, cysteine and phenylalanine counted. This entry keeps only the CDR3 DNA: 42 bases, framed from base 1. Concerning this clone itself: It lacks a known antigen. No much larger clone exists at a distance of one base, and base qualities are not known.

Here the chain combines TRBV5-6 and TRBJ2-1; D gene: possibly TRBD1, on 6 matching bases. This specimen consisted of PBMCs, obtained from a glioma patient treated with radiotherapy, temozolomide or both. This TCR was recovered from a woman aged 50 to 60 with glioma. The CDR3 protein is CASSLQGMDNEQFF. At the DNA level, the sequence is TGTGCCAGCAGCCTCCAGGGGATGGACAATGAGCAGTTCTTC.